The clone carrying this T cell receptor (beta chain) was seen many times. Using its own MiXCR run on the reads, TCRdb lists one record per CDR3 protein. Of 200,000 to 300,000 distinct CDR3 sequences listed, around 28% were seen once; the top ten hold under 9.5%. The data are from a study of kidney transplant recipient with SARS-CoV-2 infection. The CDR3 contains 17 residues. V lost 3 bases to trimming and J lost 4 bases, with 18 bases between them. V and J are TRBV12-3 or TRBV12-4 and TRBJ2-2; D might be TRBD2 (6 bases). Sequencing was performed on a blood sample, taken at baseline and around day 120 from a kidney transplant recipient. This TCR was recovered from a male patient aged 25-45 years who had COVID-19 and was a kidney transplant recipient. Some of these T cells may belong to the graft donor. The CDR3 sequence: CASSFFGWGERTGELFF. The DNA for the CDR3 is TGTGCCAGCAGTTTCTTCGGTTGGGGGGAGCGCACCGGGGAGCTGTTTTTT.